This T cell receptor (beta chain) was obtained from a study of cytomegalovirus exposure and HLA in healthy donors. Study-level information: The Caucasian-associated ancestry cluster held over 80% of around 380 genotyped donors. General study results and limits: Near-uniform donor sequencing depth was presumed by presence/absence analyses.

The CDR3 totals 11 residues. V was pared by 4 bases and J by 7 bases, with 5 bases between. Per the germline V gene, CDR1 is MDHEN and CDR2 is SYDVKM. The PCR had 60 Vbeta and 13 Jbeta primers. The repertoire was sequenced with immunoSEQ multiplex PCR; TCRdb's copy has only in-frame clones and lacks some. Seen here are about 130,000 clones, 80% observed once, and the top ten hold 1%. This clone was seen more than once but under ten times. Its antigen is unidentified. The source is a man between 35 and 55 years old in good health and CMV-seronegative. The chain is built from TRBV28 and TRBJ2-1, with D uncertain. The sequenced sample consisted of PBMCs. The CDR3 is CASSSTNEQFF. Written as DNA, the CDR3 is TGTGCCAGCAGTTCGACTAATGAGCAGTTCTTC.